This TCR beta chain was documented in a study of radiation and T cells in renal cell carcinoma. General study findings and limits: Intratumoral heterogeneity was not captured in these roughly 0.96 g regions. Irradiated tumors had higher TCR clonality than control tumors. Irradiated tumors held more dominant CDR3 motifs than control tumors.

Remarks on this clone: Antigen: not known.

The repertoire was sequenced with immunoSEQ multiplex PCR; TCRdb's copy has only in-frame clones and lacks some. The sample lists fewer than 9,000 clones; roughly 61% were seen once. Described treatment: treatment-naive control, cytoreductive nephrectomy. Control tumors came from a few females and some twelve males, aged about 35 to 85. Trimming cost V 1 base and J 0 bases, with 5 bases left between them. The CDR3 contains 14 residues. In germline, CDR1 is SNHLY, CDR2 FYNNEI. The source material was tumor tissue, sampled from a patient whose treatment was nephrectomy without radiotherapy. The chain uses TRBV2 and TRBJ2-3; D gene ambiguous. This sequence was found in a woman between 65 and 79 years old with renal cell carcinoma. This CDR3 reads CASSEDYSTDTQYF. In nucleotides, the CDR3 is TGTGCCAGCAGTGAAGACTACAGCACAGATACGCAGTATTTT.